This TCR beta chain was found in a study of CD8 T cells in ankylosing spondylitis. Trimming at V came to 5 bases and at J to 2 bases, leaving 12 bases not matched to a gene. Per germline, CDR1 SQVTM and CDR2 ANQGSEA. This CDR3 spans 15 amino acids. Each CDR3 protein gets one entry after TCRdb re-called the 5' RACE reads with MiXCR. The sample records 700,000 to 1,000,000 distinct CDR3 sequences, about an eighth being singletons. This clonotype appeared a few times. Its antigen is as yet unknown. The study, taken as a whole, reports: Clones linked to disease, bearing a CD8+ phenotype, were relatively rare in peripheral blood. Seemingly distinctive of ankylosing spondylitis blood was a TCR beta motif formed by eight highly homologous variants.

This TCR was recovered from a male donor with ankylosing spondylitis. The chain joins TRBV29-1 to TRBJ2-7, with 7 bases that match TRBD1. Sequenced: blood, either unsorted or a sorted T cell fraction (not recorded which). DNA for the CDR3: TGCAGCGTTTTTTCTCTGGACAGGTCTACCTACGAGCAGTACTTC. Its protein is CSVFSLDRSTYEQYF.